These 17 T cell receptor beta chains came from one sample sequenced in a study of shared clonotypes between healthy human individuals. Repertoires were generated with immunoSEQ multiplex PCR, while TCRdb's copy carries only in-frame clones and drops some. The table records about 2.3 million clones, less than 95% of them present only once. Sequenced sample: naive CD4+ T cells from PBMCs. Subset: CD45RA+ positively selected. Source of these receptors: a man in his late teens or twenties in good health. Some clones in this sample may be carry-over from other donors' samples.

The rearrangement uses TRBV18 and TRBJ2-1; D remains ambiguous. Germline values: CDR1 KGHSH, CDR2 LQKENI. The CDR3 spans 12 residues. V was trimmed by 3 bases and J by 6 bases, leaving 6 bases between them. DNA of the CDR3: TGTGCCAGCTCACCTCCCGTCAATGAGCAGTTCTTC. Amino acid sequence: CASSPPVNEQFF. The full variable domain, its missing parts supplied by reference TRBV18 and TRBJ2-1, is NAGVMQNPRHLVRRRGQEARLRCSPMKGHSHVYWYRQLPEEGLKFMVYLQKENIIDESGMPKERFSAEFPKEGPSILRIQQVVRGDSAAYFCASSPPVNEQFFGPGTRLTVL.

This clone was counted only a few times. The rearrangement uses TRBV5-4 and TRBJ1-4, with D unresolved. Looked up from germline, CDR1 is SGHNT and CDR2 is YYREEE (reference sequence). V lost 1 base, J lost 8 bases, and 9 bases lay in between. This CDR3 spans 13 amino acids. CDR3 sequence reads: CASSLSGNEKLFF. As DNA, the CDR3 is TGTGCCAGCAGCTTGTCGGGGAACGAAAAACTGTTTTTT.

The chain is built from TRBV6-5 and TRBJ1-5; the match to TRBD1 covers 7 bases. V shed 0 bases, J shed 5 bases, and the junction held 7 bases outside the gene matches. Germline V CDR1 and CDR2: MNHEY, SVGAGI. The CDR3 spans 16 residues. The chain's CDR3 is CASSYSKGAGHQPQHF. DNA for the CDR3: TGTGCCAGCAGTTACTCGAAGGGGGCAGGTCATCAGCCCCAGCATTTT.

The chain joins TRBV10-1 to TRBJ2-7; 8 bases match TRBD2. The CDR3 has 15 residues. Germline V CDR1 and CDR2: WNHNN, SYGVQD (reference sequence). The junction had 7 bases not matched to a gene; V was cut back by 4 bases and J by 2 bases. The CDR3 bases are TGCGCCAGCAGTGTAGCGGGACGCATCCCCTACGAGCAGTACTTC. It translates to CASSVAGRIPYEQYF.

The chain has TRBV2 and TRBJ2-5; 7 nucleotides line up with TRBD2. Germline trimming cut 4 bases from V and 7 bases from J; bases unmatched to any gene: 12. Germline assignment: CDR1 SNHLY and CDR2 FYNNEI. The CDR3 sequence is 15 residues long. In DNA form, the CDR3 reads TGTGCCAGCAGTGCTAGCGGAGCCCTCTCCGGGACCCAGTACTTC. Its translation is CASSASGALSGTQYF.

Comments on this clone: Other nucleotide sequences in the sample specify the same CDR3. The chain recombines TRBV14 with TRBJ1-2; D call uncertain. The CDR3 covers 12 residues. V was trimmed by 3 bases and J by 3 bases, leaving 5 bases between them. The germline V gene encodes CDR1 SGHDN and CDR2 FVKESK. CDR3 in amino acids: CASSQQHYGYTF. As DNA, the CDR3 is TGTGCCAGCAGCCAGCAACACTATGGCTACACCTTC.

The chain recombines TRBV28 with TRBJ1-3; 9 bases align to TRBD1. The CDR3 spans 16 residues. V lost 4 bases and J lost 3; bases outside the gene matches: 7. In germline, CDR1 is MDHEN, CDR2 SYDVKM. CDR3 region: CASSYRTGVVGNTIYF. DNA for the CDR3: TGTGCCAGCAGTTATCGGACAGGGGTTGTTGGAAACACCATATATTTT.

About this clone itself: In the same sample, other DNA sequences code for this CDR3. The rearrangement joins TRBV5-1 to TRBJ2-7; 9 nucleotides agree with TRBD1. The trim removed 3 bases at V and 3 bases at J, leaving 4 bases unmatched. The CDR3 is made up of 14 amino acids. Germline V lookup: CDR1 SGHRS, CDR2 YFSETQ. The CDR3 DNA reads TGCGCCAGCAGCTCAGGACAGGGGAGCTACGAGCAGTACTTC. Translation gives CASSSGQGSYEQYF.

This clone appeared a single time. The chain has TRBV6-5 and TRBJ1-1; D perhaps matches TRBD1 (6 bases). With 9 bases removed from V and 0 bases from J, the gap between germline ends came to 14 bases. Germline CDR1 reads MNHEY; CDR2 reads SVGAGI. This CDR3 contains 14 residues. CDR3 sequence (DNA): TGTGCCAGTGAGGACAGAAACATGAACACTGAAGCTTTCTTT. It is translated as CASEDRNMNTEAFF.

The chain employs TRBV7-2 and TRBJ2-2, with unresolved D. V was pared by 1 base and J by 6 bases, with 15 bases between. In germline, CDR1 is SGHTA, CDR2 FQGNSA. This CDR3 region has 16 residues. The CDR3 reads CASSLVGRMGSGELFF. The CDR3 region has the DNA TGTGCCAGCAGCTTAGTGGGCAGAATGGGGTCCGGGGAGCTGTTTTTT.

J is TRBJ2-5 and V is TRBV28; 10 positions match TRBD1. There are 22 residues in the CDR3. The germline CDR1 and CDR2 sequences are MDHEN and SYDVKM. V lost 5 bases, J lost 0 bases, and 24 bases stayed unmatched. CDR3 DNA sequence: TGTGCCAGCAGTCCCGGGGGACCTTCGGGACAGGGGAAATGGGGTTACCAAGAGACCCAGTACTTC. Encoded protein: CASSPGGPSGQGKWGYQETQYF.

The chain employs TRBV27 and TRBJ1-3, with D maybe TRBD1 (5 bases). V lost 5 bases and J 3 bases, leaving 26 bases between the germline ends. This CDR3 has 19 amino acids. Per the germline V gene, CDR1 is MNHEY and CDR2 is SMNVEV (reference sequence). The CDR3 bases are TGTGCCAGCAGTCCGACCAGAGCCCAGGGAATTGGTTATGGAAACACCATATATTTT. It specifies CASSPTRAQGIGYGNTIYF.

The chain carries TRBV18 and TRBJ2-5; either TRBD1 or TRBD2 may fit D (5 bases each). The germline CDR1 and CDR2 sequences are KGHSH and LQKENI. The CDR3 extends over 13 amino acids. Trimming stripped 6 bases from V and 5 bases from J, with 13 bases between. CDR3 in amino acids: CASSQGVGETQYF. The CDR3 DNA follows: TGTGCCAGCTCGCAGGGAGTCGGGGAGACCCAGTACTTC.

The V gene is TRBV29-1, the J gene TRBJ2-3, with 12 bases aligning to TRBD2. Germline loops: CDR1 SQVTM, CDR2 ANQGSEA. The length of the CDR3 is 15 residues. The V segment lost 1 base and the J segment 4 bases; nucleotides outside the gene matches: 3. CDR3 loop: CSVEGTSGIADTQYF. For the CDR3, the DNA is TGCAGCGTTGAAGGGACTAGCGGGATCGCAGATACGCAGTATTTT.

The chain combines TRBV4-1 with TRBJ2-5; 7 bases match TRBD2. J lost 5 bases, V lost 4 bases, and 22 bases had no gene match. The CDR3 is 19 amino acids. CDR1 and CDR2 (germline): MGHRA, YSYEKL. Here the CDR3 reads CASSLLAGAFGGSRETQYF. In DNA form, the CDR3 reads TGCGCCAGCAGCCTATTAGCCGGCGCCTTTGGCGGGAGTCGGGAGACCCAGTACTTC.

The CDR3 DNA sequence: TGCGCCAGCAGCCAGGGTGGACAGCCCTCGGGGGAAGCTTTCTTT. It is translated as CASSQGGQPSGEAFF. The V call is TRBV4-3, the J call TRBJ1-1, with a tentative D call TRBD1 (6 bases). This CDR3 is built from 15 residues. CDR1 LGHNA and CDR2 YSLEER come from the germline V gene. Between the trimmed V and J ends, which lost 3 bases and 8 bases, there was a span of 19 bases.

A single count supports this clone. This chain uses TRBV7-6 with TRBJ2-2; 10 positions match TRBD1. In germline, CDR1 is SGHVS, CDR2 FNYEAQ. V lost 0 bases to trimming and J lost 6 bases; unmatched junction nucleotides: 7. This CDR3 comprises 17 residues. The CDR3 loop reads CASSLAKGQGTPGELFF. CDR3 DNA: TGTGCCAGCAGCTTAGCAAAGGGACAGGGGACCCCCGGGGAGCTGTTTTTT.